Listed below are T cell receptor beta chains from one sample, sequenced in a study of glioma-infiltrating T cells after dendritic cell vaccination. TCRdb's table, derived via immunoSEQ multiplex PCR, lists solely in-frame clones and lacks some. The sample carries over 55,000 clones, about 79% recorded once. Source: blood, taken after dendritic cell vaccination. The receptors derive from a human donor with glioblastoma. CDR3s include the opening cysteine and the closing phenylalanine or tryptophan. D genes are given only for firm matches. Part of the rows lack a size; the others show once, few, many or a class for expanded clones.

v_call	clone_size	d_call	j_call	cdr3_aa	cdr3_nt
TRBV18	.	TRBD1	TRBJ1-6	CASSPTTGSPPTSPLHF	TGTGCCAGCTCACCGACGACAGGGTCACCCCCCACCTCACCCCTCCACTTT
TRBV6-5	.	TRBD1	TRBJ2-1	CASTRDSYYNEQFF	TGTGCCAGCACCAGGGACAGTTATTACAATGAGCAGTTCTTC
TRBV27	.	TRBD1	TRBJ1-4	CASSRDRGGEKLFF	TGTGCCAGCAGCCGGGACAGGGGGGGAGAAAAACTGTTTTTT
TRBV9	.	TRBD2	TRBJ2-1	CASSSLRSGGPVYEQFF	TGTGCCAGCAGCTCCCTGAGGAGCGGGGGGCCGGTCTATGAGCAGTTCTTC
TRBV4-3	.	.	TRBJ2-7	CASSQEGGTMGLEQYF	TGCGCCAGCAGCCAAGAGGGAGGGACAATGGGCCTCGAGCAGTACTTC
TRBV27	.	.	TRBJ1-1	CASSPKGGLNTEAFF	TGTGCCAGCAGTCCAAAGGGAGGCCTGAACACTGAAGCTTTCTTT
TRBV4-1	.	TRBD1	TRBJ1-1	CASSYGQGDTEAFF	TGCGCCAGCAGCTATGGACAGGGCGACACTGAAGCTTTCTTT
TRBV2	once	.	TRBJ2-2	CASSAWIIGGQNTGELFF	TGTGCCAGCAGTGCTTGGATTATTGGGGGCCAGAACACCGGGGAGCTGTTTTTT
TRBV5-1	.	.	TRBJ1-6	CASSLTGFYNSPLHF	TGCGCCAGCAGCTTGACAGGGTTCTATAATTCACCCCTCCACTTT
TRBV13	few	.	TRBJ1-2	CASSSQTVALF	TGTGCCAGCAGCTCCCAGACAGTTGCCCTCTTC
TRBV4-2	.	TRBD2	TRBJ2-2	CASSQGPSGGADTGELFF	TGTGCCAGCAGCCAAGGCCCGAGCGGGGGGGCAGACACCGGGGAGCTGTTTTTT
TRBV5-8	.	TRBD1	TRBJ1-1	CASSLGTGWAEAFF	TGTGCCAGCAGCTTAGGGACAGGGTGGGCTGAAGCTTTCTTT
TRBV11-3	.	.	TRBJ1-2	CASQLAAGDGYTF	TGTGCCAGCCAACTTGCAGCAGGCGATGGCTACACCTTC
TRBV19	.	TRBD2	TRBJ2-7	CASSSVGGKYEQYF	TGTGCCAGTAGTTCGGTCGGGGGGAAGTACGAGCAGTACTTC
TRBV19	few	.	TRBJ1-4	CASSIIRAQGGEKLFF	TGTGCCAGTAGTATTATTAGGGCGCAGGGTGGTGAAAAACTGTTTTTT
TRBV20-1	.	.	TRBJ1-1	CSAPGQFEAFF	TGCAGTGCCCCTGGACAGTTTGAAGCTTTCTTT
TRBV2	.	.	TRBJ2-5	CASSDQETQYF	TGTGCCAGCAGTGATCAGGAGACCCAGTACTTC
TRBV7-9	.	.	TRBJ1-1	CASSPYNTEAFF	TGTGCCAGCAGCCCGTATAACACTGAAGCTTTCTTT
TRBV7-9	.	TRBD1	TRBJ2-7	CASSLPGQGGYEQYF	TGTGCCAGCAGCCTCCCGGGACAGGGCGGCTACGAGCAGTACTTC
TRBV7-9	.	TRBD1	TRBJ1-4	CASSLTGTGEKLFF	TGTGCCAGCAGCTTAACAGGGACAGGAGAAAAACTGTTTTTT
TRBV29-1	.	.	TRBJ2-3	CSVVQSTDTQYF	TGCAGCGTTGTACAGTCCACAGATACGCAGTATTTT
TRBV4-1	.	.	TRBJ2-7	CASSQAVRWAYEQYF	TGCGCCAGCAGCCAAGCGGTGAGGTGGGCCTACGAGCAGTACTTC
TRBV19	.	.	TRBJ1-4	CASSIGRFGEKLFF	TGTGCCAGTAGTATAGGGAGATTCGGTGAAAAACTGTTTTTT
TRBV18	.	.	TRBJ2-7	CASSVEASYEQYF	TGTGCCAGCTCAGTCGAGGCCTCCTACGAGCAGTACTTC
TRBV19	few	.	TRBJ1-6	CASSKPPSYNSPLHF	TGTGCCAGTAGTAAGCCGCCTTCCTATAATTCACCCCTCCACTTT
TRBV19	many	.	TRBJ1-2	CASSRDSGPGGYGYTF	TGTGCCAGTAGTCGAGACTCAGGGCCGGGGGGCTATGGCTACACCTTC
TRBV10-3	.	.	TRBJ2-1	CAISEAELLNEQFF	TGTGCCATCAGTGAGGCGGAGCTATTGAATGAGCAGTTCTTC
TRBV19	.	TRBD2	TRBJ2-7	CASSIDAAGGQEQYF	TGTGCCAGTAGTATAGATGCAGCGGGGGGACAAGAGCAGTACTTC
TRBV19	.	TRBD1	TRBJ1-1	CASRFDRGGTEAFF	TGTGCCAGTAGGTTCGACAGGGGCGGCACTGAAGCTTTCTTT
TRBV7-2	.	.	TRBJ2-6	CASSLLGSTVSGANVLTF	TGTGCCAGCAGCTTATTGGGCTCTACTGTCTCTGGGGCCAACGTCCTGACTTTC
TRBV4-3	.	TRBD2	TRBJ2-3	CASSRGGADTQYF	TGCGCCAGCAGCCGGGGGGGTGCAGATACGCAGTATTTT
TRBV6-1	.	TRBD1	TRBJ1-5	CASSEDRGQPQHF	TGTGCCAGCAGTGAAGACAGGGGGCAGCCCCAGCATTTT
TRBV29-1	.	TRBD1	TRBJ1-2	CSVEDRGTGARYGYTF	TGCAGCGTTGAAGATCGTGGGACAGGGGCCCGGTATGGCTACACCTTC
TRBV2	.	.	TRBJ1-1	CASREQGPTEAFF	TGTGCCAGCAGGGAACAGGGTCCCACTGAAGCTTTCTTT
TRBV5-4	once	TRBD2	TRBJ2-1	CASSLGLTSGGYNEQFF	TGTGCCAGCAGCTTGGGATTAACTAGCGGGGGTTACAATGAGCAGTTCTTC
TRBV19	.	.	TRBJ1-5	CASSRERDQPQHF	TGTGCCAGTAGTAGGGAGCGAGATCAGCCCCAGCATTTT
TRBV10-2	.	.	TRBJ2-5	CASNYGFTQETQYF	TGCGCCAGCAACTACGGATTCACTCAAGAGACCCAGTACTTC
TRBV19	.	.	TRBJ2-1	CASSIGLINEQFF	TGTGCCAGTAGTATCGGGTTGATCAATGAGCAGTTCTTC
TRBV19	few	TRBD2	TRBJ2-3	CASSISGGSDTQYF	TGTGCCAGTAGTATTAGCGGGGGGTCCGATACGCAGTATTTT
TRBV5-4	.	TRBD1	TRBJ1-1	CASSLQGLSTEAFF	TGTGCCAGCAGCTTACAGGGGCTGAGCACTGAAGCTTTCTTT
TRBV11-2	.	TRBD1	TRBJ2-7	CASSWDSSYEQYF	TGTGCCAGCAGCTGGGACAGCTCCTACGAGCAGTACTTC
TRBV2	.	TRBD1	TRBJ1-4	CASSVSGTGPEKLFF	TGTGCCAGCAGTGTGTCCGGGACAGGGCCAGAAAAACTGTTTTTT
TRBV25-1	.	.	TRBJ1-2	CASRGGSAGYTF	TGTGCCAGCAGGGGGGGGTCGGCTGGCTACACCTTC
TRBV28	.	TRBD1	TRBJ1-1	CASSGQGFGAFF	TGTGCCAGCAGCGGACAGGGCTTTGGAGCTTTCTTT
TRBV5-1	.	.	TRBJ1-1	CASSLWAGNTEAFF	TGCGCCAGCAGCCTGTGGGCAGGGAACACTGAAGCTTTCTTT
TRBV30	.	.	TRBJ2-7	CAWSVRAPYEQYF	TGTGCCTGGAGTGTCCGTGCGCCTTACGAGCAGTACTTC